Below are 23 T cell receptor beta chains sequenced from a single sample in a study of molecular identifiers for immune sequencing clone quantification. TCRdb ran MiXCR on the PCR reads and lists one entry per CDR3 protein. The sample includes under 650,000 distinct CDR3 sequences, just under 20% of them seen just once. The sequenced material came from naive CD8+ T cells from blood, with Jurkat cell RNA spiked in. Documented subset: FACS-sorted CD8+CD4-CCR7+CD45RA+ naive T cells. Every receptor here comes from a human donor in good health. Some libraries in this study had Jurkat cell RNA spiked in.

This clonotype was counted at least ten times. The V and J genes are TRBV20-1 and TRBJ2-4; D is unresolved. Germline loops: CDR1 DFQATT, CDR2 SNEGSKA (reference sequence). V lost 4 bases to trimming and J lost 5 bases, with 9 bases between them. This CDR3 contains 12 residues. CDR3 sequence: CSAKTPENIQYF. CDR3 bases: TGCAGTGCTAAGACACCAGAAAACATTCAGTACTTC.

This clonotype has just one count. Being one base from a much bigger clone, this may be a read error. The chain combines TRBV9 with TRBJ2-1; 8 bases match TRBD1. Losses at the gene ends were 4 bases for V and 6 bases for J; bases not matched to a gene: 12. The germline V gene encodes CDR1 SGDLS and CDR2 YYNGEE. The CDR3 runs 16 residues. CDR3 nucleotide sequence: TGTGCCAGCAGCCCCCAGGACAGGGAGTTTTGCAATGAGCAGTTCTTC. Translation: CASSPQDREFCNEQFF.

This chain joins TRBV20-1 and TRBJ2-5; 9 bases line up with TRBD2. V lost 1 base and J lost 7; bases outside the gene matches: 19. The CDR3 extends over 18 amino acids. Germline loops: CDR1 DFQATT, CDR2 SNEGSKA (reference sequence). In nucleotides, the CDR3 is TGCAGTGCTAGAGCCCGCGGGGAGACTAGCGGCACCTTTTTGACCCAGTACTTC. This sequence encodes CSARARGETSGTFLTQYF.

V gene TRBV7-9 combines with J gene TRBJ2-7; D could derive from TRBD1 or TRBD2 (5 bases each). Per germline, CDR1 SEHNR and CDR2 FQNEAQ (reference sequence). Trimming shortened V by 0 bases and J by 1 base, and 10 bases separated the two germline ends. The CDR3 totals 15 residues. As DNA, the CDR3 is TGTGCCAGCAGCTTAGCAAGGGACGGTTCCTACGAGCAGTACTTC. This encodes CASSLARDGSYEQYF.

The sample holds many counts of this clonotype. The genes are TRBV6-1 and TRBJ2-7, with D perhaps matching TRBD1 or TRBD2 (5 bases each). The germline V gene encodes CDR1 MNHNS and CDR2 SASEGT. The CDR3 runs 14 residues. V lost 7 bases and J lost 2, with 15 bases in between. The CDR3 protein is CASNEGFSAYEQYF. CDR3 coding DNA: TGTGCCAGCAACGAGGGGTTCTCGGCCTACGAGCAGTACTTC.

This clonotype showed up just a few times. The chain has TRBV30 and TRBJ2-1, with 8 nucleotides matching TRBD2. The CDR3 has 15 amino acids. The V gene's germline CDR1 is GTSNPN and CDR2 SVGIG (reference sequence). Trimming at V came to 0 bases and at J to 1 base, leaving 2 bases not matched to a gene. The CDR3 loop is CAWSVVAGSYNEQFF. CDR3 DNA: TGTGCCTGGAGTGTAGTAGCGGGATCCTACAATGAGCAGTTCTTC.

Concerning this clonotype itself: This clone may be a read error of a much larger clone one base away. The V and J genes are TRBV7-6 and TRBJ2-3; TRBD2 agrees at 9 bases. Germline loops: CDR1 SGHVS, CDR2 FNYEAQ. V trimming: 1 base; J trimming: 3 bases; junction bases outside the gene matches: 20. The CDR3 is 21 residues long. The CDR3 coding sequence is TGTGCCAGCAGCTTAGACTATAAGACTAGCGGCGGGAGTGTGGGTACAGATACGCAGTATTTT. This gives the protein CASSLDYKTSGGSVGTDTQYF.

The table lists this clonotype with many counts. V and J are TRBV5-6 and TRBJ1-1, with D perhaps TRBD1 (5 bases). V dropped 3 bases and J dropped 4 bases, with 10 bases sitting between them. CDR3 length equals 13 residues. The germline CDR1 and CDR2 sequences are SGHDT and YYEEEE. The CDR3: CASSYQGSTEAFF. CDR3 sequence (DNA): TGTGCCAGCAGCTACCAGGGTAGCACTGAAGCTTTCTTT.

CDR3 amino acids: CASTSAHAAEASNQPQHF. CDR3 sequence (DNA): TGTGCCAGCACCTCAGCCCATGCAGCCGAGGCTAGCAATCAGCCCCAGCATTTT. The rearrangement uses TRBV2 and TRBJ1-5, with D hard to call. The germline V gene has CDR1 SNHLY and CDR2 FYNNEI. V dropped 7 bases and J dropped 0 bases, with 22 bases sitting between them. The CDR3 loop spans 18 amino acids.

This clonotype turned up a few times. This chain uses TRBV19 with TRBJ2-2, with D possibly being TRBD1 (7 bases). Germline V lookup: CDR1 LNHDA, CDR2 SQIVND (reference sequence). The CDR3 extends over 14 amino acids. V was pared by 7 bases and J by 6 bases, with 15 bases between. In DNA, the CDR3 is TGTGCCAGTACCTGGACAGGAGGGTCCGGGGAGCTGTTTTTT. This translates into CASTWTGGSGELFF. Based on the CDR3 plus reference TRBV19 and TRBJ2-2, the full variable domain is DGGITQSPKYLFRKEGQNVTLSCEQNLNHDAMYWYRQDPGQGLRLIYYSQIVNDFQKGDIAEGYSVSREKKESFPLTVTSAQKNPTAFYLCASTWTGGSGELFFGEGSRLTVL.

This clonotype has ten or more counts. The chain combines TRBV20-1 with TRBJ2-3; D possibly corresponds to TRBD1 (6 bases). V lost 3 bases and J lost 2, with 12 bases in between. The CDR3 has 14 residues. The germline gives CDR1 DFQATT, CDR2 SNEGSKA (reference sequence). The CDR3 nucleotides are TGCAGTGCTAGTCGGGACAAGCACACAGATACGCAGTATTTT. It encodes CSASRDKHTDTQYF.

This clonotype appeared once. A much larger clone is a single base away; this may be a read error. The chain employs TRBV29-1 and TRBJ2-5, with a tentative D call TRBD2 (6 bases). Germline values: CDR1 SQVTM, CDR2 ANQGSEA. The CDR3 spans 11 residues. Deletions cut 4 bases from V and 7 bases from J, with 10 bases between. CDR3 nucleotides: TGCAGCGTTGGGGTCGGGGGGACCCAGTACTTC. This translates into CSVGVGGTQYF.

This clonotype showed up many times. The CDR3, as DNA: TGTGCCAGCAGACTTCCCTACACGAACGGCGGGATTCGCACAGATACGCAGTATTTT. It codes for CASRLPYTNGGIRTDTQYF. This sequence joins TRBV2 and TRBJ2-3; the D gene is possibly TRBD2 (6 bases). CDR1 and CDR2 from the germline V gene are SNHLY and FYNNEI. V was pared by 6 bases and J by 1 base, with 26 bases between. CDR3 length: 19 residues.

A remark on this clonotype: A much larger clone differs from this one at a single base, so this may be a read error. The chain combines TRBV7-9 with TRBJ2-3, with 8 bases lining up with TRBD1. The CDR3 loop spans 20 amino acids. Germline CDR1 and CDR2: SEHNR and FQNEAQ (reference sequence). V lost 2 bases and J lost 2; bases outside the gene matches: 18. CDR3 sequence (DNA): TGTGCCAGCAGCTTAAAAGGACAGGGCGGGCTCGTGTCCGACACAGATACGCAGTATTTT. It encodes CASSLKGQGGLVSDTDTQYF.

This clonotype has at least ten counts. The chain has TRBV28 and TRBJ1-2; 8 bases are a match to TRBD1. CDR3 size: 17 residues. Looked up from germline, CDR1 is MDHEN and CDR2 is SYDVKM. The trim removed 3 bases at V and 4 bases at J, leaving 13 bases unmatched. CDR3 nucleotide sequence: TGTGCCAGCAGTTTGAATTCCGGGACAGGAGACGCCTATGGCTACACCTTC. Encoded protein: CASSLNSGTGDAYGYTF.

This clonotype was recorded at least ten times. The rearrangement links TRBV11-2 to TRBJ2-7; 12 bases line up with TRBD1. There are 17 residues in the CDR3. Looked up from germline, CDR1 is SGHAT and CDR2 is FQNNGV. V was pared by 5 bases and J by 2 bases, with 10 bases of the junction left unmatched. CDR3 residues: CASSPRWDRGQAYEQYF. The CDR3 DNA follows: TGTGCCAGCAGCCCCCGCTGGGACAGGGGGCAAGCCTACGAGCAGTACTTC.

The J gene is TRBJ1-1, the V gene TRBV27; D might be TRBD1 (6 bases). Germline V gene lookup returns CDR1 MNHEY and CDR2 SMNVEV (reference sequence). V was shortened by 4 bases and J by 3 bases, with 12 bases between the two germline ends. The CDR3 has 14 amino acids. CDR3 in DNA: TGTGCCAGCAGTTCCTACAGGGAGGACACTGAAGCTTTCTTT. It is translated as CASSSYREDTEAFF.

This clonotype showed up just a few times. J is TRBJ1-1 and V is TRBV19; 8 bases are a match to TRBD1. This CDR3 is built from 15 residues. Looked up from germline, CDR1 is LNHDA and CDR2 is SQIVND (reference sequence). The junction had 10 bases not matched to a gene; V was cut back by 7 bases and J by 3 bases. The CDR3 DNA reads as TGTGCCAGTATTGCGACAGGGGCAGCGTACACTGAAGCTTTCTTT. It codes for CASIATGAAYTEAFF.

A few counts support this clonotype. This chain uses TRBV12-3 or TRBV12-4 with TRBJ2-1; possibly TRBD2 for D (6 bases). This CDR3 contains 16 residues. V was clipped by 6 bases and J by 0 bases, with 15 bases between them. CDR3 region: CASSGTAYSSYNEQFF. CDR3 DNA: TGTGCCAGCAGCGGGACTGCATACAGCTCCTACAATGAGCAGTTCTTC.

This clonotype was seen more than once but under ten times. The chain recombines TRBV27 with TRBJ1-4, with no clear D. The CDR3 contains 16 residues. The ends were cut back, 1 base at V and 0 bases at J, with 9 bases in the middle. The V gene's germline CDR1 is MNHEY and CDR2 SMNVEV (reference sequence). CDR3 residues: CASSLLGVATNEKLFF. DNA for the CDR3: TGTGCCAGCAGTTTATTGGGAGTTGCAACTAATGAAAAACTGTTTTTT.

The chain combines TRBV6-1 with TRBJ2-7; weak D call: TRBD2 (5 bases). Per the germline V gene, CDR1 is MNHNS and CDR2 is SASEGT. Trimming left V 3 bases short and J 5 bases short, with 8 bases between. The CDR3 is 12 residues long. The CDR3 DNA reads TGTGCCAGCAGTGATTGGCGGGACGAGCAGTACTTC. Translating it yields CASSDWRDEQYF.

This chain joins TRBV5-1 and TRBJ2-7, with 8 bases matching TRBD2. This CDR3 has 16 residues. Losses at the gene ends were 6 bases for V and 6 bases for J; bases not matched to a gene: 17. Germline CDR1 reads SGHRS; CDR2 reads YFSETQ. The CDR3, as DNA: TGCGCCAGCATCTTAGTTACGGGCGGGGGGCCTTTCGAGCAGTACTTC. Encoded protein: CASILVTGGGPFEQYF.

This clonotype was counted once. A much larger clonotype is one base distant, so this may be a read error. CDR3 DNA: TGTGCCAGCAGTCAACTAGCGGGGGGGGCCCATGAGCAGTTCTTC. It codes for CASSQLAGGAHEQFF. The chain links TRBV12-3 or TRBV12-4 to TRBJ2-1, with TRBD2 matching 13 bases. The trim removed 5 bases at V and 8 bases at J, leaving 6 bases unmatched. The CDR3 loop spans 15 amino acids.